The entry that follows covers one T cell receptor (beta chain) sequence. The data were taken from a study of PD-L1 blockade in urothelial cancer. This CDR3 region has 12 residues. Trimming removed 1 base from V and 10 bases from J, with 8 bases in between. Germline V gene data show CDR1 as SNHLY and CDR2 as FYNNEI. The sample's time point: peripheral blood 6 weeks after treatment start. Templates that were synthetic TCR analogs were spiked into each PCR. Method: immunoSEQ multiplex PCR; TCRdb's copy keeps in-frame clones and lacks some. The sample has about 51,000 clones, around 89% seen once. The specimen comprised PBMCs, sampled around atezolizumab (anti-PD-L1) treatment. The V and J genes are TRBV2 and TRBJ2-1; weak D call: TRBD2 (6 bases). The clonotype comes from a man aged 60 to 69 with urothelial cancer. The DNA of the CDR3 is TGTGCCAGCAGTGAAGGGGGGGAGGAGCAGTTCTTC. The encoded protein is CASSEGGEEQFF.